This T cell receptor beta chain was sequenced during a study of cytomegalovirus exposure and HLA in healthy donors. General study findings and limits: Approximately 160 TCR beta chains were listed as cytomegalovirus-associated. Indistinguishability led to the exclusion of some V segments, TRBV6-2 and TRBV6-3 included.

Looked up from germline, CDR1 is MNHNS and CDR2 is SASEGT. V was pared by 0 bases and J by 6 bases, with 18 bases between. The CDR3 length is 16 residues. In regard to this clone: Its antigen is currently unknown.

The PCR had 60 Vbeta and 13 Jbeta primers. In the source study's methods: The count from a later analysis was some 81 million unique TCR beta chains, about 9.9 million of them shared. Libraries were prepared by immunoSEQ multiplex PCR; TCRdb keeps only in-frame clonotypes and omits some of them. V, J and clone size are taken as reported in that table, and D and trimming were inferred from the DNA itself. Of 150,000 to 200,000 clones listed, approximately 82% are singletons. Sequencing input: PBMCs. This chain uses TRBV6-1 with TRBJ2-7; D perhaps matches TRBD2 (6 bases). The receptor was derived from a male donor in good health and CMV-seronegative. CDR3 loop: CASSEAPRPGGPEQYF. For the CDR3, the DNA is TGTGCCAGCAGTGAAGCGCCCAGGCCCGGGGGTCCCGAGCAGTACTTC.